Below, 25 T cell receptor beta chains from the same sample are listed, as sequenced in a study of CD8 T cells in ankylosing spondylitis. Findings and limits, study-wide: A motif in TCR beta, a set of roughly 8 highly homologous variants, appeared characteristic of ankylosing spondylitis blood.

TCRdb redid the calling of the 5' RACE reads with MiXCR, one entry per CDR3 protein. The sample gives a few hundred thousand distinct CDR3 sequences, more than 15% of which show up once; around 0.92% is in the top ten. The antigens of these receptors remain unknown. Input material: blood, either unsorted or a sorted T cell fraction (not recorded which). The receptors were gathered from a male donor with ankylosing spondylitis.

V usage is TRBV5-1 and J usage is TRBJ1-1; possibly TRBD1 for D (6 bases). Germline CDR1 SGHRS, CDR2 YFSETQ. The CDR3 covers 16 residues. V shed 4 bases and J shed 1 base, with 17 bases lying between them. CDR3 DNA: TGCGCCAGCAGCACCTTTGACAGGAGAACGAACACTGAAGCTTTCTTT. Amino acids: CASSTFDRRTNTEAFF.

The chain uses TRBV11-2 and TRBJ2-7, with 9 positions matching TRBD2. The V and J ends lost 5 bases and 0 bases, in that order; junction bases with no gene match: 8. The CDR3 totals 16 residues. The germline V gene encodes CDR1 SGHAT and CDR2 FQNNGV. As DNA, the CDR3 is TGTGCCAGCAGCATAACCCGGACTAGCGTCTCCTACGAGCAGTACTTC. It codes for CASSITRTSVSYEQYF. The full variable domain, in which reference TRBV11-2 and TRBJ2-7 provide the parts outside the CDR3, is EAGVAQSPRYKIIEKRQSVAFWCNPISGHATLYWYQQILGQGPKLLIQFQNNGVVDDSQLPKDRFSAERLKGVDSTLKIQPAKLEDSAVYLCASSITRTSVSYEQYFGPGTRLTVT.

This clonotype was seen only a few times. The chain has TRBV7-9 and TRBJ1-4; possibly TRBD1 for D (5 bases). Germline V CDR1 and CDR2: SEHNR, FQNEAQ (reference sequence). Trimming took 5 bases from V and 2 from J, leaving 12 bases between them. This CDR3 is built from 15 residues. The CDR3 DNA reads TGTGCCAGCAGCACAAGACAGACTACTAATGAAAAACTGTTTTTT. Protein: CASSTRQTTNEKLFF.

Written as DNA, the CDR3 is TGTGCCAGCTCACCACTCGTTTCTAGAGAAGCATCTGGAAACACCATATATTTT. Translation: CASSPLVSREASGNTIYF. The chain is built from TRBV18 and TRBJ1-3; no reliable D call. Per germline, CDR1 KGHSH and CDR2 LQKENI. The CDR3 contains 18 residues. Between the trimmed V and J ends, which lost 1 base and 1 base, there was a span of 17 bases.

This clonotype showed up just a few times. V gene TRBV10-3 combines with J gene TRBJ1-6, with D maybe TRBD1 (6 bases). Germline V CDR1 and CDR2: ENHRY, SYGVKD. The CDR3 runs to 14 residues. V gave up 2 bases and J gave up 7 bases, with 9 bases separating them. The CDR3 spells CAISEGQNNSPLHF. CDR3 DNA: TGTGCCATCAGTGAGGGACAGAACAATTCACCCCTCCACTTT.

V is TRBV15 and J is TRBJ2-1; the match to TRBD1 covers 9 bases. Germline CDR1 reads LNHNV; CDR2 reads YYDKDF (reference sequence). V dropped 0 bases and J dropped 5; count of bases not matched to a gene: 2. This CDR3 spans 15 amino acids. The CDR3 nucleotides read TGTGCCACCAGCAGAGACCGGGACAGGGACAATGAGCAGTTCTTC. Amino acids: CATSRDRDRDNEQFF. Drawing the rest from reference TRBV15 and TRBJ2-1, the complete variable domain is DAMVIQNPRYQVTQFGKPVTLSCSQTLNHNVMYWYQQKSSQAPKLLFHYYDKDFNNEADTPDNFQSRRPNTSFCFLDIRSPGLGDTAMYLCATSRDRDRDNEQFFGPGTRLTVL.

This chain uses TRBV18 with TRBJ1-5, with D tentatively TRBD1 (6 bases). Germline lookup yields CDR1 KGHSH and CDR2 LQKENI. The CDR3 has 16 amino acids. V dropped 5 bases and J dropped 2 bases, with 16 bases sitting between them. Here the CDR3 reads CASSEAQGGGNQPQHF. CDR3 bases: TGTGCCAGCTCAGAAGCACAGGGAGGGGGCAATCAGCCCCAGCATTTT. The full variable domain, in which reference TRBV18 and TRBJ1-5 provide the parts outside the CDR3, is NAGVMQNPRHLVRRRGQEARLRCSPMKGHSHVYWYRQLPEEGLKFMVYLQKENIIDESGMPKERFSAEFPKEGPSILRIQQVVRGDSAAYFCASSEAQGGGNQPQHFGDGTRLSIL.

This chain connects TRBV6-1 to TRBJ2-5; 8 nucleotides agree with TRBD2. From germline, CDR1 is MNHNS and CDR2 SASEGT. The CDR3 spans 14 residues. V gave up 7 bases and J gave up 2 bases; unmatched junction bases: 6. The CDR3 protein is CASNQRGRQETQYF. DNA for the CDR3: TGTGCCAGCAACCAGCGGGGGCGTCAAGAGACCCAGTACTTC.

The chain combines TRBV11-1 with TRBJ2-5; 7 nucleotides line up with TRBD2. The CDR3 contains 14 residues. CDR1 and CDR2 from the germline V gene are SGHAT and FQDESV (reference sequence). The V segment lost 5 bases and the J segment 2 bases; nucleotides outside the gene matches: 5. This CDR3 is CASSHLAEQETQYF. CDR3 DNA sequence: TGTGCCAGCAGCCACCTAGCGGAACAAGAGACCCAGTACTTC.

In its sample, this clonotype was seen a few times. V usage is TRBV7-6 and J usage is TRBJ2-7; no clear D. CDR1 and CDR2 (germline): SGHVS, FNYEAQ. V lost 2 bases to trimming and J lost 7 bases, with 12 bases between them. The CDR3 is 13 residues long. The CDR3 here is CASSLSRQTEQYF. DNA of the CDR3: TGTGCCAGCAGCTTAAGTCGGCAGACGGAGCAGTACTTC.

This clonotype was seen only a few times. This sequence joins TRBV12-3 or TRBV12-4 and TRBJ1-6; tentative D call: TRBD1 (6 bases). CDR3 length equals 13 residues. Trimming took off 6 bases at V and 7 bases at J, with 10 bases between the two ends. The DNA of the CDR3 is TGTGCCAGCAGCGGACAGCTCAATTCACCCCTCCACTTT. The encoded protein is CASSGQLNSPLHF.

This clonotype was counted many times. The genes are TRBV10-3 and TRBJ2-1; 9 bases are a match to TRBD2. This CDR3 region has 15 residues. V dropped 6 bases and J dropped 4; count of bases not matched to a gene: 7. The germline CDR1 and CDR2 sequences are ENHRY and SYGVKD. The CDR3 sequence: CAISQAGGDYNEQFF. As DNA, the CDR3 is TGTGCCATCAGCCAAGCGGGGGGCGATTACAATGAGCAGTTCTTC.

This clonotype was recorded a few times. The genes are TRBV5-6 and TRBJ2-3; 8 bases are a match to TRBD2. V lost 4 bases to trimming and J lost 7 bases; unmatched junction nucleotides: 17. Germline-derived CDR1 and CDR2 are SGHDT and YYEEEE. CDR3 length: 17 residues. This chain's CDR3 is CASSVTNLAGRGNTQYF. The CDR3, as DNA: TGTGCCAGCAGCGTAACGAACTTAGCGGGGCGCGGGAATACGCAGTATTTT.

This clonotype occurred a few times. The gene calls are TRBV10-3 and TRBJ1-2, with TRBD1 matching over 9 bases. The CDR3 runs 18 residues. Germline V lookup: CDR1 ENHRY, CDR2 SYGVKD. V gave up 7 bases and J gave up 0 bases; unmatched junction bases: 15. CDR3 residues: CAITPRTGEIGPNYGYTF. The DNA of the CDR3 is TGTGCCATCACACCCCGGACAGGGGAGATTGGCCCTAACTATGGCTACACCTTC.

In DNA, the CDR3 is TGCGCCAGCAGCTCATCTAGCGGGGGGCCGTGGGAGCAGTACTTC. Encoded protein: CASSSSSGGPWEQYF. V is TRBV5-1 and J is TRBJ2-7, with 11 bases fitting TRBD2. Germline CDR1 SGHRS, CDR2 YFSETQ. The CDR3 consists of 15 residues. J lost 7 bases, V lost 3 bases, and 9 bases had no gene match.

This clonotype has only a few counts. V usage is TRBV20-1 and J usage is TRBJ2-7, with D uncertain. Germline V CDR1 and CDR2: DFQATT, SNEGSKA (reference sequence). The CDR3 spans 15 residues. The V end lost 3 bases, the J end lost 2 bases, and 17 bases lay between the germline ends. The CDR3 reads CSAREGSGEAYEQYF. DNA of the CDR3: TGCAGTGCTAGGGAAGGGTCAGGTGAAGCCTACGAGCAGTACTTC.

The V and J genes are TRBV2 and TRBJ2-7; 11 bases align to TRBD2. The CDR3 extends over 17 amino acids. Trimming took 2 bases from V and 3 from J; bases not matched to a gene: 9. Germline CDR1 reads SNHLY; CDR2 reads FYNNEI. The CDR3 coding sequence is TGTGCCAGCAGTGAACTAGCGGGAGGAACCTCCGGCTACGAGCAGTACTTC. This codes for CASSELAGGTSGYEQYF.

The rearrangement uses TRBV5-1 and TRBJ1-4; D not certain. The V gene lost 1 base and the J gene lost 5 bases, with 12 bases spanning the gap. The length of the CDR3 is 15 residues. Germline V gene data show CDR1 as SGHRS and CDR2 as YFSETQ. The CDR3 loop is CASSLTPVSNEKLFF. The CDR3 DNA reads TGCGCCAGCAGCTTGACGCCCGTCTCGAATGAAAAACTGTTTTTT.

This clonotype was detected a few times. This chain connects TRBV20-1 to TRBJ1-4; the match to TRBD1 covers 7 bases. CDR3 size: 14 residues. The V gene end was trimmed by 6 bases and the J gene end by 7 bases; junction bases not matched to a gene: 11. CDR1 is DFQATT and CDR2 is SNEGSKA in the germline V gene (reference sequence). CDR3 sequence (DNA): TGCAGTGCCCCTGGACAGGCATTGGGTGAAAAACTGTTTTTT. Amino acids: CSAPGQALGEKLFF.

DNA for the CDR3: TGTGCCACAGGGGGACCCAATGACGAGCAGTACTTC. It codes for CATGGPNDEQYF. The chain has TRBV24-1 and TRBJ2-7; possibly TRBD1 for D (6 bases). CDR1 and CDR2 from the germline V gene are KGHDR and SFDVKD. V was trimmed by 10 bases and J by 5 bases, leaving 14 bases between them. CDR3 size: 12 residues.

This clonotype appeared once. The chain joins TRBV20-1 to TRBJ1-5; tentatively, D is TRBD1 (5 bases). The CDR3 consists of 13 residues. The V gene's germline CDR1 is DFQATT and CDR2 SNEGSKA (reference sequence). V was shortened by 6 bases and J by 0 bases, with 9 bases between the two germline ends. The CDR3 loop is CSAPTDSNQPQHF. The CDR3 DNA reads as TGCAGTGCGCCGACAGATAGCAATCAGCCCCAGCATTTT.

This clonotype was detected ten times or more. V usage is TRBV6-1 and J usage is TRBJ1-1; 7 bases line up with TRBD1. CDR3 length: 15 amino acids. The trim removed 8 bases at V and 0 bases at J, leaving 9 bases unmatched. Germline-derived CDR1 and CDR2 are MNHNS and SASEGT. CDR3 amino acids: CASGPQGGVNTEAFF. CDR3 nucleotide sequence: TGTGCCAGCGGACCCCAGGGGGGCGTGAACACTGAAGCTTTCTTT.

The V gene is TRBV18, the J gene TRBJ1-6; the match to TRBD1 covers 11 bases. J gave up 3 bases and V 6 bases, and 7 bases lay outside the gene matches. The CDR3 extends over 17 amino acids. The germline V gene has CDR1 KGHSH and CDR2 LQKENI. CDR3 region: CASSPGTGGGYNSPLHF. CDR3 in DNA: TGTGCCAGCTCCCCCGGGACAGGGGGGGGCTATAATTCACCCCTCCACTTT.

The table lists this clonotype with many counts. CDR3 sequence: CASSLQGRSYNEQFF. CDR3 nucleotide sequence: TGCGCCAGCAGCTTACAGGGGCGATCCTACAATGAGCAGTTCTTC. V gene TRBV5-1 combines with J gene TRBJ2-1, with 7 bases identical to TRBD1. The CDR3 sequence is 15 residues long. The V and J ends lost 2 bases and 1 base, in that order; junction bases with no gene match: 3. The germline V gene encodes CDR1 SGHRS and CDR2 YFSETQ. The entire variable domain, with the rest obtained from reference TRBV5-1 and TRBJ2-1, is as follows: KAGVTQTPRYLIKTRGQQVTLSCSPISGHRSVSWYQQTPGQGLQFLFEYFSETQRNKGNFPGRFSGRQFSNSRSEMNVSTLELGDSALYLCASSLQGRSYNEQFFGPGTRLTVL.

This clonotype was counted a few times. The rearrangement links TRBV5-1 to TRBJ2-2; tentatively, D is TRBD2 (6 bases). Germline CDR1 and CDR2: SGHRS and YFSETQ. Between the trimmed V and J ends, which lost 0 bases and 4 bases, there was a span of 13 bases. This CDR3 has 16 residues. CDR3 loop: CASSLATSRGTGELFF. CDR3 nucleotides: TGCGCCAGCAGCTTGGCCACTAGCCGCGGCACCGGGGAGCTGTTTTTT.